This entry is about one T cell receptor beta chain. Its antigen is unknown. No much larger clone is present one base from it, and per-base qualities are unavailable. This sample is drawn from a study of TIL therapy for anti-PD-1-resistant metastatic lung cancer (dated by TCRdb to 2020 to 2023). With respect to the entire study: Among the enrolled patients, the median age was around 54 years (range about 35-75), and the median tumor PD-L1 proportion score was around 6%. Across the cohort, whole-exome sequencing showed a median non-synonymous tumor mutation burden of more than 1.3 mutations per megabase. The cohort was predominantly lung adenocarcinoma, with a few EGFR-mutant and two ALK-rearranged tumors, and half of patients were current or former smokers. T cell receptor beta sequencing of tumor and peripheral blood served to follow clonotypes across the tumor, the expanded TIL product, and serial blood samples.

CDR1 SGDLS and CDR2 YYNGEE were looked up in the germline V gene. V loses 1 base of germline sequence and J loses 2 bases, and the interval between the two ends is 11 bases. Reading from cysteine to phenylalanine, the CDR3 counts 15 amino acids. Only the CDR3 DNA is retained, 45 bases long and in frame from the first base. Using bias-controlled multiplex PCR with the immunoSEQ v3 hsTCRB kit, the TCR beta CDR3 regions were amplified from genomic DNA. TCR libraries were sequenced on an Illumina NextSeq 500 to approximately 2 million read pairs for survey level or roughly 4.5-6 million for deep level. The source study handled its data this way. Clonality was reported by immunoSEQ Analyzer software, which also assigned V, D and J genes and filtered out non-productive sequences. Repertoires were compared by productive Simpson clonality and by the Morisita overlap index of productive TRB rearrangements between infused TIL and blood. Not all clones reach the TCRdb copy of this immuneACCESS table, which keeps in-frame sequences only. Checked studies attribute under half of the gap to unresolved V genes and leave the rest unexplained. V and J calls and clone size come straight from that table; D and trimming were deduced from the DNA. This sample lists more than 20,000 clones; approximately 63% were detected once. The top ten clonotypes cover approximately 16% of the sample.

The sample's time point label, decoded: pre-treatment sample, taken before nivolumab and TIL therapy. Excised metastases, mostly pleural nodules or supraclavicular lymph nodes, were used as baseline tumor samples and were taken from the same resection from which TIL were grown. Tumors were harvested prior to any PD-1/PD-L1 blockade, after which nivolumab was administered to patients, and lymphodepletion, expanded TIL infusion and IL-2 were given to patients who progressed. Adults with stage 4 NSCLC were enrolled from late 2017 to January 2020 in a dual-center phase I trial. The samples were drawn from an open-label, single-arm phase I trial testing tumor-infiltrating lymphocyte therapy combined with nivolumab in advanced non-small cell lung cancer. Parts of each resected tumor were snap-frozen in liquid nitrogen and kept at -80 degrees C. Tumor regions of interest were selected on H&E sections by laser-capture macrodissection, were pulverized into about 14 mg aliquots, and were extracted with Qiagen Allprep kits.

Overall results and qualifications from the work: The study protocol defined all tumor marker inferences as exploratory. Higher clonality and lower diversity were observed in expanded TIL cultures than in baseline intratumoral T cells (median clonality around 5.7% vs 31%, p < 0.0001). Clonal turnover during TIL culture was high, and many clones enriched in the product were not detected in the baseline tumor, suggesting clonal contraction instead of faithful expansion. The cohort was highly selected, with more treatment-naive, never-smoker and oncogene-addicted patients than typical, limiting generalizability.

The rearranged chain carries TRBV9 and TRBJ2-3; the D gene is possibly TRBD1 or TRBD2, each agreeing over 5 bases. This receptor was identified in a woman aged 25-85 years with non-small cell lung cancer. The source was tumor tissue, collected at baseline. The CDR3 in this case is CASSVRGGSTDTQYF. In nucleotides, the sequence is TGTGCCAGCAGCGTACGGGGCGGGTCCACAGATACGCAGTATTTT. Supplemented by the reference TRBV9 and TRBJ2-3 proteins around the CDR3, the complete variable domain is DSGVTQTPKHLITATGQRVTLRCSPRSGDLSVYWYQQSLDQGLQFLIQYYNGEERAKGNILERFSAQQFPDLHSELNLSSLELGDSALYFCASSVRGGSTDTQYFGPGTRLTVL.